A single sample gave rise to the 20 T cell receptor beta chains below, sequenced in a study of human T cells and chemical hapten exposure. Time point in this sample: patch test 1, 2 weeks after DPC sensitization. Noted treatment: therapeutic diphenylcyclopropenone sensitization with weekly scalp DPC. TCRdb redid the calling of the RACE reads with MiXCR, one entry per CDR3 protein. Of approximately 90,000 distinct CDR3 sequences detected, around an eighth appear once; the ten largest clones hold roughly 2%. The sequencing here drew on whole blood, taken in connection with sensitization to the hapten diphenylcyclopropenone (DPC). The receptors come from a woman in her 40s with alopecia areata. Some clones in this sample may be carry-over from other donors' samples.

V usage is TRBV2 and J usage is TRBJ2-5; the match to TRBD2 covers 10 bases. CDR3 length equals 22 residues. Germline CDR1 and CDR2: SNHLY and FYNNEI. After removal of 2 bases from V and 3 bases from J, the junction contained 24 bases not matched to a gene. The CDR3 DNA follows: TGTGCCAGCAGTGAACAACGGCCAGTGACTAGCGGGCGCTTGAGCCCCAAAGAGACCCAGTACTTC. It encodes CASSEQRPVTSGRLSPKETQYF.

The V and J genes are TRBV7-2 and TRBJ2-7, with 14 bases matching TRBD2. Losses at the gene ends were 3 bases for V and 2 bases for J; bases not matched to a gene: 0. Germline V gene sequence: CDR1 SGHTA, CDR2 FQGNSA. The CDR3 extends over 15 amino acids. The CDR3 loop is CASSLTSGRAYEQYF. For the CDR3, the DNA is TGTGCCAGCAGCTTGACTAGCGGGAGGGCCTACGAGCAGTACTTC.

Many counts were recorded for this clonotype. The rearrangement joins TRBV30 to TRBJ1-3; D is unresolved. Germline assignment: CDR1 GTSNPN and CDR2 SVGIG (reference sequence). V shed 4 bases and J shed 0 bases, with 10 bases lying between them. The CDR3 totals 14 residues. The CDR3 loop is CAWTDLSSGNTIYF. The CDR3 DNA reads as TGTGCCTGGACGGATTTATCCTCTGGAAACACCATATATTTT. The full variable domain, rest sourced from reference TRBV30 and TRBJ1-3, is SQTIHQWPATLVQPVGSPLSLECTVEGTSNPNLYWYRQAAGRGLQLLFYSVGIGQISSEVPQNLSASRPQDRQFILSSKKLLLSDSGFYLCAWTDLSSGNTIYFGEGSWLTVV.

This clonotype was seen ten or more times. The chain has TRBV12-3 or TRBV12-4 and TRBJ2-7; no clear D. V gave up 5 bases and J gave up 0 bases, with 8 bases separating them. The CDR3 extends over 13 amino acids. The CDR3 loop reads CASSPVSSYEQYF. The CDR3 region has the DNA TGTGCCAGCAGTCCCGTCAGCTCCTACGAGCAGTACTTC.

This clonotype was detected many times. This chain joins TRBV28 and TRBJ2-6; D is undetermined. The CDR3 is made up of 13 amino acids. Trimming took 6 bases from V and 0 from J, leaving 3 bases between them. Per germline, CDR1 MDHEN and CDR2 SYDVKM. CDR3 nucleotides: TGTGCCAGCAGCGACTCTGGGGCCAACGTCCTGACTTTC. It yields the protein CASSDSGANVLTF.

J is TRBJ1-1 and V is TRBV28; D is unclear. CDR3 length: 10 residues. Germline values: CDR1 MDHEN, CDR2 SYDVKM. The V gene lost 4 bases and the J gene lost 7 bases, with 4 bases spanning the gap. The CDR3 coding sequence is TGTGCCAGCAGTTCGATTGAAGCTTTCTTT. Translated: CASSSIEAFF.

The chain combines TRBV19 with TRBJ2-2; no reliable D call. Germline CDR1 is LNHDA and CDR2 is SQIVND (reference sequence). The V gene lost 3 bases and the J gene lost 7 bases, with 12 bases spanning the gap. CDR3 length: 14 amino acids. CDR3 DNA sequence: TGTGCCAGTAGTATCAACGGCGCCGGCGGGGAGCTGTTTTTT. It translates to CASSINGAGGELFF.

This clonotype showed up just a few times. This chain uses TRBV29-1 with TRBJ1-2; D may be TRBD1 (5 bases). The CDR3 is 14 residues long. Trimming stripped 6 bases from V and 2 bases from J, with 16 bases between. Germline CDR1 is SQVTM and CDR2 is ANQGSEA. CDR3 loop: CSVDGTDWNYGYTF. In nucleotides, the CDR3 is TGCAGCGTAGACGGGACCGATTGGAACTATGGCTACACCTTC. Full variable domain (remainder filled in from reference TRBV29-1 and TRBJ1-2): SAVISQKPSRDICQRGTSLTIQCQVDSQVTMMFWYRQQPGQSLTLIATANQGSEATYESGFVIDKFPISRPNLTFSTLTVSNMSPEDSSIYLCSVDGTDWNYGYTFGSGTRLTVV.

V gene TRBV27 combines with J gene TRBJ2-2; the D gene is possibly TRBD2 (5 bases). V lost 9 bases and J 3 bases, leaving 14 bases between the germline ends. CDR1 MNHEY and CDR2 SMNVEV come from the germline V gene (reference sequence). CDR3 length: 14 amino acids. The CDR3, as DNA: TGTGCCAGTAGACCCCACGGGGACACCGGGGAGCTGTTTTTT. Protein sequence: CASRPHGDTGELFF.

This clonotype was found a few times. The V call is TRBV20-1, the J call TRBJ2-2; TRBD2 matches 10 bases. CDR1 and CDR2 from the germline V gene are DFQATT and SNEGSKA (reference sequence). The CDR3 totals 15 residues. With V trimmed by 0 bases and J by 7 bases, 5 bases remained unmatched. CDR3 sequence reads: CSARDLLAGVGELFF. CDR3 nucleotide sequence: TGCAGTGCTAGAGATCTTCTAGCGGGAGTCGGGGAGCTGTTTTTT.

This clonotype showed up many times. The CDR3 here is CASSLVIGTPTGELFF. Here the CDR3 DNA reads TGTGCCAGCAGCTTAGTAATCGGGACGCCCACCGGGGAGCTGTTTTTT. The rearrangement links TRBV11-3 to TRBJ2-2; D is tentatively TRBD1 or TRBD2 (5 bases each). Germline CDR1 is SGHNT and CDR2 is YENEEA. V was shortened by 1 base and J by 4 bases, with 13 bases between the two germline ends. This CDR3 comprises 16 residues.

This clonotype occurred many times. The chain carries TRBV7-9 and TRBJ1-1; D not resolved. V was pared by 6 bases and J by 7 bases, with 18 bases between. This CDR3 has 14 residues. Germline CDR1 SEHNR, CDR2 FQNEAQ (reference sequence). The CDR3 DNA sequence: TGTGCCAGCAGAGATACTAGAAGAAAAGGTGAAGCTTTCTTT. Its protein product is CASRDTRRKGEAFF.

V gene TRBV12-3 or TRBV12-4 combines with J gene TRBJ1-1; D gene unclear. Deletions cut 6 bases from V and 3 bases from J, with 14 bases between. The CDR3 runs 14 residues. CDR3 DNA sequence: TGTGCCAGCAGACCCGCCGGACGGTACACTGAAGCTTTCTTT. Its translation: CASRPAGRYTEAFF.

Ten or more counts support this clonotype. The chain employs TRBV11-2 and TRBJ1-2, with a weak D call TRBD1 (6 bases). Trimming stripped 3 bases from V and 2 bases from J, with 13 bases between. This CDR3 region has 15 residues. Germline loops: CDR1 SGHAT, CDR2 FQNNGV. The CDR3 protein is CASSFGGRLNYGYTF. The CDR3, as DNA: TGTGCCAGCAGCTTTGGGGGCCGACTAAACTATGGCTACACCTTC. The entire variable domain, with the rest obtained from reference TRBV11-2 and TRBJ1-2, is as follows: EAGVAQSPRYKIIEKRQSVAFWCNPISGHATLYWYQQILGQGPKLLIQFQNNGVVDDSQLPKDRFSAERLKGVDSTLKIQPAKLEDSAVYLCASSFGGRLNYGYTFGSGTRLTVV.

The table lists this clonotype with many counts. The chain recombines TRBV7-2 with TRBJ1-1; the D gene is possibly TRBD1 (5 bases). Germline V CDR1 and CDR2: SGHTA, FQGNSA. Trimming took 4 bases from V and 10 from J, leaving 13 bases between them. This CDR3 comprises 12 residues. In nucleotides, the CDR3 is TGTGCCAGCAGCTCCCCCCGGAGGGGAGCTTTCTTT. Protein: CASSSPRRGAFF.

This clonotype was picked up many times. This chain links TRBV6-2 or TRBV6-3 with TRBJ2-7; D ambiguous. V gave up 6 bases and J gave up 2 bases, with 11 bases separating them. CDR1 is MNHEY, CDR2 SVGEGT, per germline. This CDR3 comprises 13 residues. The CDR3 loop reads CASRLPTPYEQYF. The CDR3 DNA is TGTGCCAGCAGATTACCGACTCCCTACGAGCAGTACTTC.

The sample holds one count of this clonotype. This may be a read error, as it is one base from a much larger clone. The chain recombines TRBV19 with TRBJ2-1; tentative D call: TRBD2 (6 bases). This CDR3 is built from 15 residues. Germline-derived CDR1 and CDR2 are LNHDA and SQIVND (reference sequence). The CDR3 sequence: CASSQLWGEYNEQSF. DNA of the CDR3: TGTGCCAGTAGCCAGCTCTGGGGGGAATACAATGAGCAGTCCTTC.

The V gene is TRBV11-2, the J gene TRBJ1-2; a weak D match, TRBD1 (5 bases). The germline V gene has CDR1 SGHAT and CDR2 FQNNGV. CDR3 length: 13 residues. Trimming stripped 4 bases from V and 6 bases from J, with 12 bases between. The CDR3 is CASSSSQGDGYTF. The CDR3 DNA reads TGTGCCAGCAGCTCAAGCCAGGGAGATGGCTACACCTTC.

This chain links TRBV4-3 with TRBJ2-7, with TRBD1 matching over 7 bases. The CDR3 totals 15 residues. In germline, CDR1 is LGHNA, CDR2 YSLEER. V lost 0 bases, J lost 3 bases, and 5 bases stayed unmatched. CDR3 DNA sequence: TGCGCCAGCAGCCAAGATAGACAGGGTTTCTACGAGCAGTACTTC. Translating gives CASSQDRQGFYEQYF.

This sequence joins TRBV10-3 and TRBJ2-3; a possible D gene is TRBD1 (5 bases). The CDR3 sequence is 12 residues long. V dropped 6 bases and J dropped 8 bases, with 12 bases sitting between them. CDR1 and CDR2 from the germline V gene are ENHRY and SYGVKD. CDR3 coding DNA: TGTGCCATCAGGAACCCTAGGGGTACGCAGTATTTT. Amino acids: CAIRNPRGTQYF.